This T cell receptor (beta chain) was documented in a study of T cells after posttransplantation cyclophosphamide. General observations from the study: TRB overlap between skin or GI tissue T cells and blood was limited. Recipient CMV seropositivity and CMV reactivation strongly tracked TRB clonality.

V lost 3 bases and J lost 7, with 19 bases in between. Germline CDR1 is SGHDT and CDR2 is YYEEEE. The CDR3 is 15 amino acids. The repertoire was sequenced with immunoSEQ multiplex PCR; TCRdb's copy has only in-frame clones and lacks some. The sample comprises around 10,000 clones, more than 95% of which are singletons, and 0.25% rests with the top ten. As regards this clone: Antigen unknown.

The naive gate required viable CD3+CD4+ or CD3+CD8+ cells with CCR7+CD45RA+CD45RO-CD95-CD27+CD28+ phenotype. The sequenced sample consisted of naive CD4+ T cells sorted from PBMCs. The chain combines TRBV5-6 with TRBJ1-1; maybe TRBD1 (5 bases). This TCR was sampled from an older woman in good health, CMV-negative, and a related stem cell transplant donor. Written as DNA, the CDR3 is TGTGCCAGCAGCTCCCCCACCCTCGCGGGGCGTGAAGCTTTCTTT. Protein: CASSSPTLAGREAFF.